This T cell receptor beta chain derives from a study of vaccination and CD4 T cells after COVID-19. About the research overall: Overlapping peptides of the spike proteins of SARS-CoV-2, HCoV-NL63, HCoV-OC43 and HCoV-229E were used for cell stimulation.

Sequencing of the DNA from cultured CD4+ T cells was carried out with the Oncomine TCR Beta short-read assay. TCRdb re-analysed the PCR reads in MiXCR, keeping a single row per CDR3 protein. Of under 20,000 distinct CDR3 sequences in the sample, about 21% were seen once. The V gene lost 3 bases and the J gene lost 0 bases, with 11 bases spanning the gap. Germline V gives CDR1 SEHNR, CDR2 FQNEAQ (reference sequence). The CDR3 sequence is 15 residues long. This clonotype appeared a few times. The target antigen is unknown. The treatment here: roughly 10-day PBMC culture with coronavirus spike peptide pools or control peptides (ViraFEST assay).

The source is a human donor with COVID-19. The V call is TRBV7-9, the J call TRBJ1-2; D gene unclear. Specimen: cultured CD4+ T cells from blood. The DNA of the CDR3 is TGTGCCAGCAGCTTGGGAGGCGGAACTAACTATGGCTACACCTTC. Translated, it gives CASSLGGGTNYGYTF. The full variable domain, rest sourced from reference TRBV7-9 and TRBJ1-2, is DTGVSQNPRHKITKRGQNVTFRCDPISEHNRLYWYRQTLGQGPEFLTYFQNEAQLEKSRLLSDRFSAERPKGSFSTLEIQRTEQGDSAMYLCASSLGGGTNYGYTFGSGTRLTVV.